The source of this T cell receptor (beta chain) is a study of CD8 T cells in ankylosing spondylitis. Study-wide results and caveats: Reportedly, matched ankylosing spondylitis synovial fluid was significantly enriched for disease-linked clones. Within ankylosing spondylitis blood, a TCR beta motif made up of seven to nine highly homologous variants appeared to be characteristic. Past studies reported some motif variants in reactive arthritis synovial fluid and blood.

The CDR3 is 11 residues long. Germline V lookup: CDR1 MGHDK, CDR2 SYGVNS. V lost 6 bases and J lost 7, with 10 bases in between. Turning to this clonotype: Its specificity is not known. Just one base apart from a much larger clone, this may be a read error.

Making use of molecular barcodes, quantitative 5'-RACE generated TCR beta libraries. TCRdb recomputed calls from the 5' RACE reads with MiXCR, one row per CDR3 protein. The sample lists more than 300,000 distinct CDR3 sequences, 9.5% to 13% occurring once. The sequenced sample consisted of blood, either unsorted or a sorted T cell fraction (not recorded which). The TCR was taken from a female donor with ankylosing spondylitis or in good health (not recorded which). The chain links TRBV25-1 to TRBJ2-7, with unresolved D. The CDR3 nucleotides are TGTGCCAGCAGCCTTTGGATGGAGCAGTACTTC. Translating gives CASSLWMEQYF.